This TCR beta chain was recovered during a study of cytomegalovirus exposure and HLA in healthy donors. Study-level information: From donors who were HLA-typed, an early data release held 70 million to 90 million unique TCRs.

This clone came up many times. Its antigen is still unknown. Findings and caveats of the study: The HLA-A and HLA-B alleles of most subjects were reportedly predicted accurately from TCR beta sequences. A prior analysis recorded that most TCR beta V segments were productive about 90% or about 30% of the time.

Primers for the PCR totalled 60 Vbeta and 13 Jbeta. The table came from immunoSEQ multiplex PCR; TCRdb's copy has only in-frame clones and leaves some out. Among roughly 150,000 clones listed, 60% to 75% were seen once. The ends lost 0 bases at V and 1 base at J; junction bases unmatched: 3. The length of the CDR3 is 16 residues. Germline CDR1 and CDR2: LGHNA and YSLEER. The chain combines TRBV4-3 with TRBJ2-1; 7 positions match TRBD2. This TCR came from a human donor in good health. Input material: PBMCs. The DNA for the CDR3 is TGCGCCAGCAGCCAAGATCCCGGGGGGTCCTACAATGAGCAGTTCTTC. It encodes CASSQDPGGSYNEQFF.